The clone carrying this T cell receptor (beta chain) appeared a single time. This CDR3 contains 13 residues. The V gene lost 3 bases and the J gene lost 3 bases, with 8 bases spanning the gap. Germline CDR1 LGHDT, CDR2 YNNKEL (reference sequence). These data are taken from a study of blood T cell repertoires in COVID-19. Profiled with immunoSEQ multiplex PCR; TCRdb holds only in-frame clones, not every one. The sample carries approximately 10,000 clones, 70% to 90% recorded once. Sequenced sample: peripheral blood. The clonotype originates from a human donor with active COVID-19. The donor label of this sample is uncertain. The chain joins TRBV3-1 (or the pseudogene TRBV3-2) to TRBJ1-2; the D is unclear. CDR3 protein: CASSHGSDYGYTF. In nucleotides, the CDR3 is TGTGCCAGCAGCCACGGAAGCGACTATGGCTACACCTTC.